The next 23 T cell receptor beta chains were all read from a single sample in a study of T cell clonality in common variable immunodeficiency. Sequencing was performed with immunoSEQ multiplex PCR; in TCRdb, only in-frame clones are kept and a portion is missing. The sample is made up of 35,000 to 45,000 clones, none counted only once. Sequenced input: peripheral blood mononuclear cells. These receptors came from a person aged 18 to 70 in good health.

Concerning this clone itself: The missing CDR3 end, 3 residues past where the read stops, is filled in from the germline J gene. The sample contains more than one DNA sequence encoding this CDR3. J is TRBJ1-3 and V is TRBV10-2, with 7 positions matching TRBD1. Trimming at V came to 7 bases and at J to 0 bases, leaving 15 bases not matched to a gene. This CDR3 has 18 residues. Per the germline V gene, CDR1 is WSHSY and CDR2 is SAAADI. The CDR3 bases that were read are TGCGCCAGCATAACAGGGGCCGTGATCCCTAGCTCTGGAAACACC. Its protein is CASITGAVIPSSGNT. In full, the CDR3 is CASITGAVIPSSGNTIYF.

In the case of this clone: The read is 3 residues too short to cover the CDR3 end, so that end is filled in from the germline J gene. The chain links TRBV7-9 to TRBJ1-1; 9 bases fit TRBD1. V dropped 4 bases and J dropped 6; count of bases not matched to a gene: 6. This CDR3 has 14 amino acids. Germline CDR1 is SEHNR and CDR2 is FQNEAQ (reference sequence). CDR3 sequence reads: CASSYVQGAAEAFF. The CDR3 DNA, read in part, is TGTGCCAGCAGCTACGTACAGGGGGCAGCTGAA.

This clone was seen a handful of times. The read terminates 3 residues ahead of where the CDR3 ends, so the germline J gene completes it. This sample also contains other DNA sequences that code for the same CDR3. The V gene is TRBV2, the J gene TRBJ1-2; D remains unclear. The CDR3 has 15 residues. Germline CDR1 reads SNHLY; CDR2 reads FYNNEI. Here the CDR3 reads CASSVPTPALRGYTF. CDR3 DNA (partial): TGTGCCAGCAGCGTTCCGACACCAGCCCTCCGGGGC.

The sample holds many counts of this clone. The read falls 3 residues short of the CDR3 end, and the missing part is taken from the germline J gene. The chain employs TRBV5-1 and TRBJ2-2, with 8 bases matching TRBD1. The CDR3 length is 15 residues. J lost 0 bases, V lost 6 bases, and 4 bases had no gene match. CDR1 is SGHRS and CDR2 is YFSETQ in the germline V gene. Partial CDR3 DNA: TGCGCCAGCAATGCAGGGGGCGCGAACACCGGGGAG. This sequence encodes CASNAGGANTGE. The CDR3 in its entirety is CASNAGGANTGELFF.

On this clone: The DNA ends 3 residues before the CDR3 does, and the rest of the CDR3 is filled in from the germline J gene. The chain uses TRBV20-1 and TRBJ1-2, with a weak D call TRBD1 (6 bases). Germline V CDR1 and CDR2: DFQATT, SNEGSKA (reference sequence). Trimming stripped 1 base from V and 5 bases from J, with 17 bases between. The CDR3 covers 15 residues. CDR3 region: CSARATGLLLYGYTF. The DNA read from the CDR3 is TGCAGTGCTAGAGCCACAGGGCTCCTTCTGTATGGC.

This clone was detected a few times. With the read ending 3 residues before the CDR3 end, the germline J gene is used to fill in that end. The chain uses TRBV30 and TRBJ1-2; TRBD1 might be the D (5 bases). The germline gives CDR1 GTSNPN, CDR2 SVGIG (reference sequence). CDR3 length: 13 amino acids. CDR3 in amino acids: CAWSVSGPDTYTF. The DNA read from the CDR3 is TGTGCCTGGAGTGTCTCAGGGCCAGATACC. Full variable domain (rest looked up from reference TRBV30 and TRBJ1-2): SQTIHQWPATLVQPVGSPLSLECTVEGTSNPNLYWYRQAAGRGLQLLFYSVGIGQISSEVPQNLSASRPQDRQFILSSKKLLLSDSGFYLCAWSVSGPDTYTFGSGTRLTVV.

This clone was seen repeatedly, ten times or more. The part of the CDR3 DNA that was read is TGCAGTGCTAGTCGGCAGGGTACCTACGAG. Translated: CSASRQGTYE. From start to end, the CDR3 is CSASRQGTYEQYF. The chain recombines TRBV20-1 with TRBJ2-7, with a weak D call TRBD1 (5 bases). The read terminates 3 residues ahead of where the CDR3 ends, so the germline J gene completes it. V lost 3 bases and J lost 2, with 11 bases in between. Germline V gives CDR1 DFQATT, CDR2 SNEGSKA (reference sequence). The CDR3 runs 13 residues.

Ten or more counts support this clone. The sequence runs out 3 residues before the end of the CDR3; the remainder is reconstructed from the germline J gene. This chain joins TRBV29-1 and TRBJ2-2; no definite D call. The V and J ends lost 0 bases and 2 bases respectively, with 10 bases between them. CDR3 length: 15 residues. CDR1 is SQVTM and CDR2 is ANQGSEA in the germline V gene. The sequenced CDR3 bases are TGCAGCGTTGAAGAGAGCCTTACCAACACCGGGGAG. Translated, it gives CSVEESLTNTGE. The CDR3 in its entirety is CSVEESLTNTGELFF.

Of note for this clone: Relative to the germline gene, one junction end is altered; a read error may explain this. The read finishes 3 residues shy of the CDR3 end, and the germline J gene is used to complete it. The J gene is TRBJ2-3, the V gene TRBV7-7; the match to TRBD1 covers 11 bases. This CDR3 comprises 16 residues. Germline V gene sequence: CDR1 SSHAT, CDR2 FNYEAQ (reference sequence). The CDR3: CASRTQDRGLVQPQYF. The sequenced CDR3 bases are TGTGCTAGCAGAACTCAGGACAGGGGGCTCGTGCAGCCG.

CDR3 amino acids: CASSFTGDTQYF. The sequenced part of the CDR3 DNA is TGTGCCAGCAGCTTCACGGGAGATACG. The chain employs TRBV11-2 and TRBJ2-3; the D is unclear. Sequencing ends 3 residues short of the CDR3 end; the germline J gene provides the rest. CDR3 size: 12 residues. Germline V lookup: CDR1 SGHAT, CDR2 FQNNGV. V was trimmed by 3 bases and J by 5 bases, leaving 6 bases between them. Based on the CDR3 plus reference TRBV11-2 and TRBJ2-3, the full variable domain is EAGVAQSPRYKIIEKRQSVAFWCNPISGHATLYWYQQILGQGPKLLIQFQNNGVVDDSQLPKDRFSAERLKGVDSTLKIQPAKLEDSAVYLCASSFTGDTQYFGPGTRLTVL.

This clone was detected many times. Sequencing ends 3 residues short of the CDR3 end; the germline J gene provides the rest. V gene TRBV6-4 combines with J gene TRBJ2-1; D might be TRBD2 (6 bases). V was shortened by 3 bases and J by 9 bases, with 12 bases between the two germline ends. Germline V gene lookup returns CDR1 MRHNA and CDR2 SNTAGT. The CDR3 is made up of 13 amino acids. CDR3: CASSEGLALEQFF. The DNA read from the CDR3 is TGTGCCAGCAGTGAAGGGCTAGCGCTTGAG.

This clone occurred many times. The CDR3 extends 3 residues past the end of the read, so its final part is completed from the germline J gene. The chain uses TRBV30 and TRBJ2-3; 8 bases agree with TRBD2. CDR1 is GTSNPN and CDR2 is SVGIG in the germline V gene (reference sequence). CDR3 length: 13 amino acids. V gave up 4 bases and J gave up 0 bases; unmatched junction bases: 0. CDR3 sequence: CAWTSGSTDTQYF. CDR3 DNA, as far as it was read: TGTGCCTGGACTAGCGGGAGCACAGATACG.

This clone was seen ten or more times. Sequencing ends 3 residues short of the CDR3 end; the germline J gene provides the rest. The V gene is TRBV11-2, the J gene TRBJ1-2, with D maybe TRBD1 (5 bases). The V end was cut by 2 bases, the J end by 5 bases, with 12 bases between. The CDR3 consists of 14 residues. CDR1 and CDR2 from the germline V gene are SGHAT and FQNNGV. The CDR3 loop is CASSLSRTQYGYTF. Incomplete CDR3 DNA: TGTGCCAGCAGCTTATCCCGGACACAGTATGGC. Supplemented by reference TRBV11-2 and TRBJ1-2, the full variable domain reads EAGVAQSPRYKIIEKRQSVAFWCNPISGHATLYWYQQILGQGPKLLIQFQNNGVVDDSQLPKDRFSAERLKGVDSTLKIQPAKLEDSAVYLCASSLSRTQYGYTFGSGTRLTVV.

At least ten counts were recorded for this clone. The sequence runs out 3 residues before the end of the CDR3; the remainder is reconstructed from the germline J gene. The rearrangement links TRBV19 to TRBJ2-6; TRBD1 aligns across 7 bases. V shed 8 bases, J shed 2 bases, and the junction held 3 bases outside the gene matches. The germline V gene encodes CDR1 LNHDA and CDR2 SQIVND (reference sequence). The CDR3 is made up of 14 amino acids. CDR3 amino acids: CASFDRAGANVLTF. Incomplete CDR3 DNA: TGTGCCAGTTTTGACAGGGCTGGGGCCAACGTC.

Concerning this clone: The read terminates 3 residues before the CDR3 end, so the remaining end is supplied by the germline J gene. The chain uses TRBV19 and TRBJ2-2, with D possibly being TRBD1 (6 bases). The CDR3 totals 14 residues. Per the germline V gene, CDR1 is LNHDA and CDR2 is SQIVND (reference sequence). The CDR3 region is CASSIATGPEKLFF. Incomplete CDR3 DNA: TGTGCCAGTAGTATAGCAACAGGGCCTGAAAAG. The full variable domain, completed using reference TRBV19 and TRBJ2-2, is DGGITQSPKYLFRKEGQNVTLSCEQNLNHDAMYWYRQDPGQGLRLIYYSQIVNDFQKGDIAEGYSVSREKKESFPLTVTSAQKNPTAFYLCASSIATGPEKLFFGEGSRLTVL.

This clone was seen repeatedly, ten times or more. Coverage ceases 3 residues before the CDR3 finishes, and the germline J gene fills in the end. The chain employs TRBV20-1 and TRBJ2-7; 8 nucleotides agree with TRBD2. The CDR3 is made up of 15 amino acids. CDR1 and CDR2 (germline): DFQATT, SNEGSKA (reference sequence). Incomplete CDR3 DNA: TGCAGCACGATATTACCGGGACTAGTCGACTACGAG. Translated, it gives CSTILPGLVDYE. The full CDR3 sequence reads CSTILPGLVDYEQYF.

This clone appeared many times. With the read ending 3 residues before the CDR3 end, the germline J gene is used to fill in that end. The chain employs TRBV20-1 and TRBJ2-5; 7 bases line up with TRBD1. CDR3 size: 14 residues. Looked up from germline, CDR1 is DFQATT and CDR2 is SNEGSKA (reference sequence). J was trimmed by 2 bases and V by 6 bases; bases with no gene match: 9. This chain's CDR3 is CSALPGQSQETQYF. CDR3 bases read: TGCAGTGCCCTCCCGGGACAGTCACAAGAGACC.

Points on this clone: The read terminates 3 residues before the CDR3 end, so the remaining end is supplied by the germline J gene. The chain combines TRBV6-7 with TRBJ1-1; maybe TRBD1 (6 bases). TRBV6-7 is an ORF; its function is uncertain. The CDR3 has 13 amino acids. This CDR3 reads CASSPYEGDQAFF. CDR3 DNA, as far as it was read: TGTGCCAGCAGTCCCTACGAGGGGGACCAA.

Ten or more counts support this clone. The CDR3 extends 3 residues past the end of the read, so its final part is completed from the germline J gene. This chain links TRBV7-2 with TRBJ2-7; a weak D match, TRBD2 (6 bases). Looked up from germline, CDR1 is SGHTA and CDR2 is FQGNSA. The CDR3 has 15 residues. Trimming took 1 base from V and 2 from J, leaving 12 bases between them. CDR3 region: CASSLGVAVAYEQYF. Partial CDR3 DNA: TGTGCCAGCAGCTTAGGAGTAGCGGTTGCCTACGAG.

This clone was found many times. Read coverage stops 3 residues before the CDR3 terminus; the germline J gene supplies the remainder. The chain has TRBV20-1 and TRBJ2-2; possibly TRBD2 for D (6 bases). Germline lookup yields CDR1 DFQATT and CDR2 SNEGSKA (reference sequence). This CDR3 is 15 amino acids long. The CDR3 loop is CSASRDSSGANVLFF. Incomplete CDR3 DNA: TGCAGTGCTAGCCGGGACTCTTCTGGGGCCAACGTG.

This clone was seen many times. The read ends 3 residues early relative to the CDR3; the germline J gene fills the gap. The chain joins TRBV12-3 or TRBV12-4 to TRBJ2-3; TRBD2 agrees at 11 bases. CDR3 length: 14 residues. V gave up 5 bases and J gave up 6 bases; unmatched junction bases: 4. The CDR3 loop reads CASSIVAGGDTQYF. CDR3 DNA, as far as it was read: TGTGCCAGCAGTATCGTAGCGGGGGGGGATACG.

This clone was picked up a small number of times. With the read ending 3 residues before the CDR3 end, the germline J gene is used to fill in that end. The chain joins TRBV11-2 to TRBJ2-7; no firm D call. V was cut by 6 bases and J by 5 bases, with 11 bases left in between. There are 12 residues in the CDR3. Germline CDR1 reads SGHAT; CDR2 reads FQNNGV. The CDR3 DNA, read in part, is TGTGCCAGCAGTTGGCGGTTCGACGAG. Amino acids: CASSWRFDE. The CDR3 in full is CASSWRFDEQYF.

This clone was detected ten times or more. The read comes to an end 3 residues before the CDR3 does, leaving the germline J gene to fill in the end. This chain connects TRBV7-2 to TRBJ1-6; D is unresolved. Germline V CDR1 and CDR2: SGHTA, FQGNSA. Deletions cut 5 bases from V and 10 bases from J, with 15 bases between. The CDR3 covers 14 residues. Partial CDR3 DNA: TGTGCCAGCAGCAGACCCAACCCGGGGTCACCC. It codes for CASSRPNPGSP. From start to end, the CDR3 is CASSRPNPGSPLHF.